This T cell receptor beta chain is from a study of technical replicates of blood from several donors. Sequencing used immunoSEQ multiplex PCR; TCRdb keeps in-frame clones, though not all of them. The data hold about 76,000 clones, with approximately 96% observed a single time. Unmatched junction bases numbered 20, after V lost 11 bases and J lost 7 bases. CDR3 length equals 16 residues. Germline V lookup: CDR1 SGHAT, CDR2 FQNNGV. V and J are TRBV11-2 and TRBJ2-7; 10 bases line up with TRBD2. Sequenced input: T cells isolated from PBMCs. The clonotype comes from a human donor in good health. The CDR3 DNA sequence: TGTGCCGGCGCCATTCCTTACAGCGGGGGGGCCGGGGAGCAGTACTTC. This codes for CAGAIPYSGGAGEQYF.